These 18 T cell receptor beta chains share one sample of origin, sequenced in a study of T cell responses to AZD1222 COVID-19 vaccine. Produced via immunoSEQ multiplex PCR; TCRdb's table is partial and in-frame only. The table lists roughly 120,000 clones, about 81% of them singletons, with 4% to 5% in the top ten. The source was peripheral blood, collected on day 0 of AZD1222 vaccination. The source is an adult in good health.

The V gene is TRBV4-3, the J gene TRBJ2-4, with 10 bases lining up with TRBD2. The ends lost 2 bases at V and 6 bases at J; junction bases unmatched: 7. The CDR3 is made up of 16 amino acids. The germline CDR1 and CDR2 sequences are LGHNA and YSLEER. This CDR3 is CASSQNPSGSGNIQYF. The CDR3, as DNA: TGCGCCAGCAGCCAAAATCCTAGCGGGAGTGGAAACATTCAGTACTTC.

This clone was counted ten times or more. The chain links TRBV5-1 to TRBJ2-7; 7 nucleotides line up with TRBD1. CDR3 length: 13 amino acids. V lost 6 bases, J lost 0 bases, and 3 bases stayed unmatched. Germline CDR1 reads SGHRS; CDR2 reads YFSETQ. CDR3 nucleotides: TGCGCCAGCACCCGGGACAGCTCCTACGAGCAGTACTTC. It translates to CASTRDSSYEQYF.

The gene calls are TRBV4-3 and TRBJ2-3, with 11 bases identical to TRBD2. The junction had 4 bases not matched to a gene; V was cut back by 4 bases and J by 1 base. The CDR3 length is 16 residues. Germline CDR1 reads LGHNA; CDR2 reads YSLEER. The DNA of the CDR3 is TGCGCCAGCAGCCCCGGGACTAGCGGTCGCACAGATACGCAGTATTTT. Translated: CASSPGTSGRTDTQYF.

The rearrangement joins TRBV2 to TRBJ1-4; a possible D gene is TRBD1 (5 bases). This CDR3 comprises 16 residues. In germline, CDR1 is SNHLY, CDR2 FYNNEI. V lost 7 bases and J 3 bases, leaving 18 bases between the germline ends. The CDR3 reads CASTQMQGVPNEKLFF. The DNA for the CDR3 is TGTGCCAGCACTCAAATGCAGGGTGTACCTAATGAAAAACTGTTTTTT.

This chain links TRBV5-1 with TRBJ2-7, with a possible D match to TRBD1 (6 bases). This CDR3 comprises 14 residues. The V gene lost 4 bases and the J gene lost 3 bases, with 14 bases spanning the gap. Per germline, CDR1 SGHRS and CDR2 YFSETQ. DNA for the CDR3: TGCGCCAGCAGCCCGGACAGAAACAACTACGAGCAGTACTTC. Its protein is CASSPDRNNYEQYF.

CDR3 in amino acids: CASSPSSSGYTF. The CDR3 bases are TGCGCCAGCAGCCCTTCTTCCAGTGGCTACACCTTC. The chain carries TRBV5-1 and TRBJ1-2; D is ambiguous. Deletions cut 4 bases from V and 7 bases from J, with 11 bases between. Germline assignment: CDR1 SGHRS and CDR2 YFSETQ. The CDR3 contains 12 residues.

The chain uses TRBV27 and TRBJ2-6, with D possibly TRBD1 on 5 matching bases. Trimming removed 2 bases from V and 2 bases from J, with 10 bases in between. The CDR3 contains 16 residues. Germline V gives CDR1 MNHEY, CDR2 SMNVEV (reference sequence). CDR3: CASSLRSRAGANVLTF. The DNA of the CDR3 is TGTGCCAGCAGTTTAAGGAGCAGGGCTGGGGCCAACGTCCTGACTTTC.

CDR3 coding DNA: TGCGCCAGCAGCCAAGCGAGTGTGGGAGCAACTAATGAAAAACTGTTTTTT. Translating gives CASSQASVGATNEKLFF. The chain is built from TRBV4-3 and TRBJ1-4; D is undetermined. Germline CDR1 LGHNA, CDR2 YSLEER. V was trimmed by 1 base and J by 0 bases, leaving 12 bases between them. The CDR3 length is 17 residues.

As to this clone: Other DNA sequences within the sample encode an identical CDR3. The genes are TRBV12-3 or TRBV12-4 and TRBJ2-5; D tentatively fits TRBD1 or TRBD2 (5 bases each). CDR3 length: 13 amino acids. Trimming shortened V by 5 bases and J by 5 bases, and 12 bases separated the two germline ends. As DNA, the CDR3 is TGTGCCAGCAGTCCCCCCGAGGGGGAGACCCAGTACTTC. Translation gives CASSPPEGETQYF.

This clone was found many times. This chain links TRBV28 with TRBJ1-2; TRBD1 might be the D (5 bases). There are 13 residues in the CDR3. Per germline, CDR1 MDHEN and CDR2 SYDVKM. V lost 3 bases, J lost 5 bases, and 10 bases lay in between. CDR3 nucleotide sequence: TGTGCCAGCAGTTTCGAGGGGAGGTATGGCTACACCTTC. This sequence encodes CASSFEGRYGYTF.

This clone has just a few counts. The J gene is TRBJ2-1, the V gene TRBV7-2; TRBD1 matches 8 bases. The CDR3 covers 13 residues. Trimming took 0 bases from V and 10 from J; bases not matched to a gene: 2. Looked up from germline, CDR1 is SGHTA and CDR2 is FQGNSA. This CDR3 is CASSLARGQEQFF. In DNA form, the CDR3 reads TGTGCCAGCAGCTTAGCCAGGGGGCAAGAGCAGTTCTTC.

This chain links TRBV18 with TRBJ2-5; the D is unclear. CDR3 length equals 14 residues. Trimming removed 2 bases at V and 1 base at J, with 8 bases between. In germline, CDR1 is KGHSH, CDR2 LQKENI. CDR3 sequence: CASSPSTAQETQYF. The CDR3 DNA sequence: TGTGCCAGCTCACCAAGTACAGCCCAAGAGACCCAGTACTTC.

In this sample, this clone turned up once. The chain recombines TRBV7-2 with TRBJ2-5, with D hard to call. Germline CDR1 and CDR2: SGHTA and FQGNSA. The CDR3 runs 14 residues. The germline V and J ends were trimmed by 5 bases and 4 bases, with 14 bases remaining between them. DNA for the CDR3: TGTGCCAGCAGCCCATGGGGTTCAGGAGAGACCCAGTACTTC. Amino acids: CASSPWGSGETQYF. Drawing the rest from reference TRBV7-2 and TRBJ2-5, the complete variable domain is GAGVSQSPSNKVTEKGKDVELRCDPISGHTALYWYRQSLGQGLEFLIYFQGNSAPDKSGLPSDRFSAERTGGSVSTLTIQRTQQEDSAVYLCASSPWGSGETQYFGPGTRLLVL.

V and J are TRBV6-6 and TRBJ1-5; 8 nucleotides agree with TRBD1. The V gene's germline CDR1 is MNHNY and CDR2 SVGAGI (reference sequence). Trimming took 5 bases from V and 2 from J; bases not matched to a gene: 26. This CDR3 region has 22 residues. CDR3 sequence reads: CASSPNRDMTTYLQGGNQPQHF. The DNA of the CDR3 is TGTGCCAGCAGTCCTAACCGTGACATGACAACCTACTTACAGGGGGGCAATCAGCCCCAGCATTTT.

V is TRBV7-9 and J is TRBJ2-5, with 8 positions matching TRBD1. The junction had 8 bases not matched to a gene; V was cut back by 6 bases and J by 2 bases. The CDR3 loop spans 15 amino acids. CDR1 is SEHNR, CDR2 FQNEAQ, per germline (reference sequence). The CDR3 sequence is CASSPGQGPQETQYF. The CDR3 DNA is TGTGCCAGCAGTCCCGGACAGGGCCCTCAAGAGACCCAGTACTTC.

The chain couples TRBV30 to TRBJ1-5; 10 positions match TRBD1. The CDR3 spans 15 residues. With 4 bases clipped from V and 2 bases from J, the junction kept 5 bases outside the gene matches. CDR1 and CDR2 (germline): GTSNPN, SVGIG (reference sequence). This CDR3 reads CAWMSGTGGNQPQHF. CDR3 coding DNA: TGTGCCTGGATGTCCGGGACAGGGGGCAATCAGCCCCAGCATTTT.

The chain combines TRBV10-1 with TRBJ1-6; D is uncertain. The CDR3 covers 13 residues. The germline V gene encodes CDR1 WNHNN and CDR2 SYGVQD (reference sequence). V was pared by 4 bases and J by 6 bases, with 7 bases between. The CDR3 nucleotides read TGCGCCAGCAGTGGTCAGAGTAATTCACCCCTCCACTTT. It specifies CASSGQSNSPLHF.

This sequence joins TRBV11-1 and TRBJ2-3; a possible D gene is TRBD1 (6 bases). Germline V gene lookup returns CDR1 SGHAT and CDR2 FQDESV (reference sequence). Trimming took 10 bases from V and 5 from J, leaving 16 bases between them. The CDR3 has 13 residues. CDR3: CAITVQGIDTQYF. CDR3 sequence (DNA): TGTGCCATTACGGTCCAGGGGATAGATACGCAGTATTTT.